What follows are 10 T cell receptor beta chains derived from one specimen sequenced in a study of T cell changes during pregnancy in multiple sclerosis. The repertoire was sequenced with immunoSEQ multiplex PCR; TCRdb's copy has only in-frame clones and lacks some. The sample includes 70,000 to 95,000 clones, 94% of them seen just once. Sample: peripheral blood, taken in the third trimester of pregnancy. These receptors were collected from a female donor with multiple sclerosis, enrolled in a pregnancy study.

V and J are TRBV9 and TRBJ2-1; maybe TRBD2 (6 bases). Germline CDR1 is SGDLS and CDR2 is YYNGEE. This CDR3 region has 14 residues. V shed 3 bases and J shed 6 bases, with 13 bases lying between them. CDR3 sequence (DNA): TGTGCCAGCAGCGAAACCCTAGCGATCAATGAGCAGTTCTTC. Residues: CASSETLAINEQFF.

CDR3 in DNA: TGTGCCAGCAGGACTCCGGCGAGTGGCTACACCTTC. Translating gives CASRTPASGYTF. V and J are TRBV28 and TRBJ1-2; the D is unclear. Trimming pared 6 bases from V and 7 bases from J, leaving 12 bases between. Germline V gene sequence: CDR1 MDHEN, CDR2 SYDVKM. The CDR3 has 12 residues.

V gene TRBV6-1 combines with J gene TRBJ2-7, with D perhaps TRBD2 (5 bases). V lost 6 bases to trimming and J lost 7 bases, with 13 bases between them. From germline, CDR1 is MNHNS and CDR2 SASEGT. This CDR3 spans 12 amino acids. This CDR3 reads CASRGANWEQYF. The CDR3 DNA follows: TGTGCCAGCAGGGGAGCTAACTGGGAGCAGTACTTC.

The V call is TRBV5-1, the J call TRBJ2-7; 7 bases fit TRBD1. Germline CDR1 is SGHRS and CDR2 is YFSETQ. The CDR3 sequence is 16 residues long. Trimming removed 0 bases from V and 4 bases from J; junction bases left unmatched: 10. This chain's CDR3 is CASSLGRRQGTYEQYF. The CDR3, as DNA: TGCGCCAGCAGCTTGGGGAGGCGACAGGGTACTTACGAGCAGTACTTC.

The chain employs TRBV4-2 and TRBJ1-2; no clear D gene. The CDR3 length is 12 residues. CDR1 and CDR2 (germline): LGHNA, YNFKEQ. V was cut by 0 bases and J by 8 bases, with 7 bases left in between. This CDR3 reads CASSQDSEGYTF. In DNA, the CDR3 is TGTGCCAGCAGCCAAGATTCCGAGGGCTACACCTTC.

This chain links TRBV2 with TRBJ2-3, with TRBD2 matching 7 bases. The germline V gene has CDR1 SNHLY and CDR2 FYNNEI. CDR3 size: 15 residues. CDR3: CGGRISGVGPDTQYF. CDR3 DNA: TGTGGGGGCAGAATCAGCGGGGTGGGGCCAGATACGCAGTATTTT.

V is TRBV6-5 and J is TRBJ1-3; TRBD1 might be the D (6 bases). V was trimmed by 10 bases and J by 2 bases, leaving 12 bases between them. The CDR3 spans 13 residues. The germline V gene has CDR1 MNHEY and CDR2 SVGAGI. CDR3 amino acids: CATLRGPGNTIYF. For the CDR3, the DNA is TGTGCCACTCTCAGGGGCCCTGGAAACACCATATATTTT.

CDR3 sequence (DNA): TGTGCCAGTAGTGAGGGAAAGGGTCAATATGGCTACACCTTC. Translating it yields CASSEGKGQYGYTF. The rearrangement joins TRBV19 to TRBJ1-2; no firm D call. Germline-derived CDR1 and CDR2 are LNHDA and SQIVND (reference sequence). This CDR3 contains 14 residues. V lost 5 bases and J 5 bases, leaving 15 bases between the germline ends.

This clone was counted a few times. J is TRBJ1-2 and V is TRBV6-5; the match to TRBD1 covers 8 bases. After removal of 0 bases from V and 6 bases from J, the junction contained 0 bases not matched to a gene. The CDR3 runs to 13 residues. Germline CDR1 MNHEY, CDR2 SVGAGI. CDR3 DNA: TGTGCCAGCAGTTACTCGACAGGGGATGGCTACACCTTC. This sequence encodes CASSYSTGDGYTF.

This chain joins TRBV11-2 and TRBJ1-2; tentative D call: TRBD1 (6 bases). The CDR3 covers 15 residues. Deletions cut 5 bases from V and 2 bases from J, with 15 bases between. From germline, CDR1 is SGHAT and CDR2 FQNNGV. In nucleotides, the CDR3 is TGTGCCAGCAGCCCACCGGGACATTCCAACTATGGCTACACCTTC. This gives the protein CASSPPGHSNYGYTF.